This T cell receptor (beta chain) was documented in a study of cytomegalovirus exposure and HLA in healthy donors. Researchers ran the PCR with 60 Vbeta and 13 Jbeta primers. Measured with immunoSEQ multiplex PCR; TCRdb has only the in-frame clones, and not every one. In the table there are 200,000 or so clones, 75% to 85% of which are singletons. The source is a woman between 50 and 59 years old in good health and CMV-seropositive. Sequencing was done on a sample of PBMCs.

CDR3 sequence reads: CASSYSSGVMETQYF. For the CDR3, the DNA is TGTGCCAGCAGTTACTCTTCTGGAGTTATGGAGACCCAGTACTTC. This chain joins TRBV6-5 and TRBJ2-5; D remains unclear. The CDR3 has 15 residues. The V end lost 0 bases, the J end lost 5 bases, and 13 bases lay between the germline ends. The germline CDR1 and CDR2 sequences are MNHEY and SVGAGI.